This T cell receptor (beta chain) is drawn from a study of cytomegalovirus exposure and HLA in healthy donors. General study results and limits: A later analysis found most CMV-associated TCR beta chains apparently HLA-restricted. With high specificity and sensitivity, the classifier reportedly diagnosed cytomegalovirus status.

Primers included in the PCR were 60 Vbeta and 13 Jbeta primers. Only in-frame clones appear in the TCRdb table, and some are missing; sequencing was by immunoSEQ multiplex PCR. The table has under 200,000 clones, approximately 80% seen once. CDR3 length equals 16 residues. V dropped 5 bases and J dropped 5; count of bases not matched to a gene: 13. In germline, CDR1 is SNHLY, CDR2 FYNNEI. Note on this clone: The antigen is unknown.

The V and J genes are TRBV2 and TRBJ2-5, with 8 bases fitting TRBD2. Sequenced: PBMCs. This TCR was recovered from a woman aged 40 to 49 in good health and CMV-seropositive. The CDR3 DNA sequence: TGTGCCAGCAGTAAGCTTCCGGGGGGGATAAAGGAGACCCAGTACTTC. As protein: CASSKLPGGIKETQYF.